These 2 T cell receptor beta chains were sequenced from one sample in a study of cytomegalovirus exposure and HLA in healthy donors. The study ran its PCR with 60 Vbeta and 13 Jbeta primers. Profiling relied on immunoSEQ multiplex PCR, and the TCRdb table lists in-frame clones only, not all of them. Of roughly 160,000 clones listed, about three quarters are singletons. Sequenced input: PBMCs. The receptors derive from a female donor in good health and CMV-seronegative.

This clone was seen a single time. The genes are TRBV11-2 and TRBJ2-3; D is unclear. The V end lost 1 base, the J end lost 4 bases, and 9 bases lay between the germline ends. The CDR3 is 14 amino acids. The V gene's germline CDR1 is SGHAT and CDR2 FQNNGV. The CDR3, as DNA: TGTGCCAGCAGCTTAGTCGCTAGAGCAGATACGCAGTATTTT. Translated, it gives CASSLVARADTQYF.

This rearrangement joins TRBV7-2 to TRBJ1-4; D gene uncertain. Germline CDR1 is SGHTA and CDR2 is FQGNSA. V was pared by 2 bases and J by 8 bases, with 9 bases between. CDR3 length equals 13 residues. The CDR3 DNA is TGTGCCAGCAGCTTACGGGGTGGCGAAAAACTGTTTTTT. Translation gives CASSLRGGEKLFF.